Listed below are T cell receptor beta chains from one sample, sequenced in a study of control samples from healthy donors and cancer patients. Assay used: immunoSEQ multiplex PCR; TCRdb lists only in-frame clones, some missing. The profile shows roughly 150,000 clones, 89% of them singletons. Source material: blood. The receptors originated from a man aged 25-45 years in good health. CDR3s include the opening cysteine and the closing phenylalanine or tryptophan.

>TRBV19
CASSIEMRGEQFF
>TRBV6-4
CARGAPGLATPQRDLTQYF
>TRBV19
CASSIGRGRTGNTEAFF
>TRBV28
CASSFQSSYNEQFF
>TRBV7-2
CASSYRDFRDEQYF
>TRBV7-6
CASSITSGRVPPDTQYF
>TRBV13
CASSPIRGPGNTIYF
>TRBV14
CASSPGQGRGYTF
>TRBV19
CASSRWRGGTDTQYF
>TRBV9
CASSDLLAGGADTQYF
>TRBV25-1
CASSELGQYQGYTF
>TRBV19
CASNWGNTEAFF
>TRBV5-1
CASSSPGGANNEQFF
>TRBV3-1/TRBV3-2
CASSQVPGAGNTIYF
>TRBV2
CASSISLGPINISEQFF
>TRBV15
CATSRGGTVYQETQYF
>TRBV6-2/TRBV6-3
CASSYRSYEQYF
>TRBV6-5
CASTSSGVSYEQYF
>TRBV7-2
CASSLGSPGRYEQYF
>TRBV6-4
CASSIFGTAATGANVLTF
>TRBV12-3/TRBV12-4
CASSQTDTGELFF
>TRBV5-4
CASSLDFENTEAFF
>TRBV25-1
CASSRADSSYNEQFF
>TRBV27
CASSPGAGRSPNTEAFF
>TRBV4-3
CASSQNRGYEQYF
>TRBV15
CATSLTGVETQYF
>TRBV7-8
CASSLAAGGPYYYEQYF